The 14 T cell receptor beta chains listed next were all sequenced from one sample in a study of OX40 agonist ivuxolimab in advanced cancers. The assay was immunoSEQ multiplex PCR, and TCRdb's table has in-frame clones only and misses some. The repertoire holds about 50,000 clones, roughly 77% seen once, with around 7.8% in the top ten. Source: CD4+ or CD8+ T cells sorted from blood, taken in a trial of the OX40 agonist ivuxolimab. The receptors were sampled from an adult with an advanced solid tumor such as melanoma, head and neck, liver or kidney cancer.

The rearrangement links TRBV10-3 to TRBJ2-3; 9 bases agree with TRBD1. V shed 4 bases, J shed 1 base, and the junction held 6 bases outside the gene matches. The germline CDR1 and CDR2 sequences are ENHRY and SYGVKD. The CDR3 runs 16 residues. The CDR3 bases are TGTGCCATCAGTGTGGGTGACAGGGGGGGCACAGATACGCAGTATTTT. Amino acids: CAISVGDRGGTDTQYF.

The V and J genes are TRBV5-1 and TRBJ2-1, with 9 bases identical to TRBD1. J was trimmed by 3 bases and V by 4 bases; bases with no gene match: 8. The CDR3 has 16 residues. Germline assignment: CDR1 SGHRS and CDR2 YFSETQ. The DNA for the CDR3 is TGCGCCAGCAGCCGGATTAGGGACAGGGTCTACAATGAGCAGTTCTTC. This sequence encodes CASSRIRDRVYNEQFF. Drawing the rest from reference TRBV5-1 and TRBJ2-1, the complete variable domain is KAGVTQTPRYLIKTRGQQVTLSCSPISGHRSVSWYQQTPGQGLQFLFEYFSETQRNKGNFPGRFSGRQFSNSRSEMNVSTLELGDSALYLCASSRIRDRVYNEQFFGPGTRLTVL.

The chain combines TRBV27 with TRBJ2-3, with 8 bases aligning to TRBD1. The V gene's germline CDR1 is MNHEY and CDR2 SMNVEV (reference sequence). There are 17 residues in the CDR3. The junction had 18 bases not matched to a gene; V was cut back by 5 bases and J by 8 bases. This CDR3 is CASSHHPTGGKGVTQYF. As DNA, the CDR3 is TGTGCCAGCAGTCACCACCCCACAGGGGGGAAGGGTGTTACGCAGTATTTT.

This clone was observed a single time. This chain links TRBV7-9 with TRBJ1-4; maybe TRBD1 (5 bases). Germline CDR1 is SEHNR and CDR2 is FQNEAQ (reference sequence). The CDR3 length is 14 residues. The V and J ends lost 4 bases and 4 bases respectively, with 10 bases between them. The chain's CDR3 is CASSSTEGNEKLFF. The CDR3 region has the DNA TGTGCCAGCAGCTCGACAGAGGGTAATGAAAAACTGTTTTTT.

The chain employs TRBV30 and TRBJ2-4; TRBD2 might be the D (5 bases). The ends were cut back, 2 bases at V and 8 bases at J, with 10 bases in the middle. The CDR3 has 12 amino acids. Per the germline V gene, CDR1 is GTSNPN and CDR2 is SVGIG (reference sequence). CDR3 in DNA: TGTGCCTGGAGTCAGACTAAGGACATTCAGTACTTC. Translation: CAWSQTKDIQYF.

This clone showed up just once. The V call is TRBV7-6, the J call TRBJ2-2, with 7 positions matching TRBD2. V was pared by 5 bases and J by 2 bases, with 5 bases of the junction left unmatched. The CDR3 is made up of 15 amino acids. Germline values: CDR1 SGHVS, CDR2 FNYEAQ. The CDR3 DNA sequence: TGTGCCAGCAGCGGGCTAGCGGTTAACACCGGGGAGCTGTTTTTT. Its translation: CASSGLAVNTGELFF.

V gene TRBV18 combines with J gene TRBJ2-7; the D gene could be TRBD1 or TRBD2 (6 bases each). The CDR3 loop spans 14 amino acids. The V gene lost 3 bases and the J gene lost 5 bases, with 14 bases spanning the gap. Germline CDR1 and CDR2: KGHSH and LQKENI. Here the CDR3 DNA reads TGTGCCAGCTCACCCGGGGGCAGGAACCACGAGCAGTACTTC. It yields the protein CASSPGGRNHEQYF.

This rearrangement joins TRBV5-1 to TRBJ1-2; no clear D gene. V was shortened by 4 bases and J by 4 bases, with 23 bases between the two germline ends. From germline, CDR1 is SGHRS and CDR2 YFSETQ. The CDR3 is 17 residues long. The CDR3 DNA follows: TGCGCCAGCAGCCTCGACCTCCAGGTCCAGCTAGTCTATGGCTACACCTTC. Amino acids: CASSLDLQVQLVYGYTF.

The genes are TRBV6-6 and TRBJ1-3, with D unresolved. The CDR3 contains 12 residues. Germline loops: CDR1 MNHNY, CDR2 SVGAGI (reference sequence). V was trimmed by 4 bases and J by 8 bases, leaving 9 bases between them. CDR3 DNA: TGTGCCAGCAGTTTGGAAGGAGACACCATATATTTT. Amino acids: CASSLEGDTIYF.

V gene TRBV29-1 combines with J gene TRBJ1-3; D possibly corresponds to TRBD1 (6 bases). The germline V gene has CDR1 SQVTM and CDR2 ANQGSEA. The V gene lost 6 bases and the J gene lost 2 bases, with 11 bases spanning the gap. This CDR3 contains 13 residues. CDR3 nucleotides: TGCAGCGTCGGTCGGGACACTGGAAACACCATATATTTT. It is translated as CSVGRDTGNTIYF. Variable domain in full (rest from reference TRBV29-1 and TRBJ1-3): SAVISQKPSRDICQRGTSLTIQCQVDSQVTMMFWYRQQPGQSLTLIATANQGSEATYESGFVIDKFPISRPNLTFSTLTVSNMSPEDSSIYLCSVGRDTGNTIYFGEGSWLTVV.

This sequence joins TRBV5-4 and TRBJ2-2; D is perhaps TRBD2 (6 bases). The V end lost 4 bases, the J end lost 2 bases, and 12 bases lay between the germline ends. The CDR3 runs to 15 residues. The germline CDR1 and CDR2 sequences are SGHNT and YYREEE (reference sequence). CDR3 residues: CASSPGRGNTGELFF. Here the CDR3 DNA reads TGTGCCAGCAGCCCAGGGCGGGGAAACACCGGGGAGCTGTTTTTT.

The chain couples TRBV10-3 to TRBJ2-1, with 7 bases lining up with TRBD1. CDR3 size: 15 residues. Per germline, CDR1 ENHRY and CDR2 SYGVKD. V gave up 6 bases and J gave up 1 base; unmatched junction bases: 6. Written as DNA, the CDR3 is TGTGCCATCAGGGAAGACAGGGCATCCTACAATGAGCAGTTCTTC. Translation gives CAIREDRASYNEQFF.

The chain joins TRBV2 to TRBJ2-3, with 7 bases matching TRBD2. The ends lost 8 bases at V and 6 bases at J; junction bases unmatched: 2. This CDR3 has 11 amino acids. Germline-derived CDR1 and CDR2 are SNHLY and FYNNEI. CDR3 amino acids: CASGRVDTQYF. CDR3 in DNA: TGTGCCAGCGGGAGGGTCGATACGCAGTATTTT.

CDR3 in DNA: TGTGCCACCAGCACCGACAGGGGTTTTGGAAACACCATATATTTT. Amino acid sequence: CATSTDRGFGNTIYF. The chain links TRBV15 to TRBJ1-3, with 8 bases identical to TRBD1. Trimming at V came to 4 bases and at J to 3 bases, leaving 5 bases not matched to a gene. The CDR3 covers 15 residues. Germline V CDR1 and CDR2: LNHNV, YYDKDF (reference sequence).